One sample yielded the 27 T cell receptor beta chains listed below, sequenced in a study of blood T cell repertoires in COVID-19. The assay was immunoSEQ multiplex PCR, and TCRdb's table has in-frame clones only and misses some. The sample lists more than 200,000 clones, about nine tenths occurring once. Source material: peripheral blood. All receptors come from a man older than 75 with acute or convalescent COVID-19.

This chain connects TRBV9 to TRBJ2-5; D not resolved. The CDR3 is made up of 12 amino acids. Per the germline V gene, CDR1 is SGDLS and CDR2 is YYNGEE. V lost 0 bases and J lost 3, with 3 bases in between. The CDR3 bases are TGTGCCAGCAGCGTAGCCGAAGAGACCCAGTACTTC. Translated: CASSVAEETQYF. The entire variable domain, with the rest obtained from reference TRBV9 and TRBJ2-5, is as follows: DSGVTQTPKHLITATGQRVTLRCSPRSGDLSVYWYQQSLDQGLQFLIQYYNGEERAKGNILERFSAQQFPDLHSELNLSSLELGDSALYFCASSVAEETQYFGPGTRLLVL.

The chain joins TRBV5-4 to TRBJ2-5, with a possible D match to TRBD2 (5 bases). Trimming left V 3 bases short and J 1 base short, with 10 bases between. This CDR3 is 14 amino acids long. Per the germline V gene, CDR1 is SGHNT and CDR2 is YYREEE (reference sequence). The CDR3 sequence: CASSYPGSQETQYF. The DNA of the CDR3 is TGTGCCAGCAGCTATCCGGGGTCCCAAGAGACCCAGTACTTC.

V and J are TRBV2 and TRBJ2-7, with 7 bases that match TRBD2. There are 13 residues in the CDR3. Germline V gene data show CDR1 as SNHLY and CDR2 as FYNNEI. Trimming cost V 6 bases and J 6 bases; bases outside gene matches: 8. The CDR3, as DNA: TGTGCCAGCAGGACCACCTCGGGAGGCGAGCAGTACTTC. This sequence encodes CASRTTSGGEQYF.

The chain couples TRBV29-1 to TRBJ2-1; 8 bases are a match to TRBD2. This CDR3 contains 14 residues. The trim removed 4 bases at V and 7 bases at J, leaving 9 bases unmatched. Germline V gene data show CDR1 as SQVTM and CDR2 as ANQGSEA. The CDR3 bases are TGCAGCGTTGCTGGTGCGGGAGGAAGAAATGAGCAGTTCTTC. Its translation is CSVAGAGGRNEQFF.

The J gene is TRBJ1-5, the V gene TRBV19, with 12 bases matching TRBD1. CDR1 is LNHDA, CDR2 SQIVND, per germline (reference sequence). The CDR3 runs to 14 residues. V was pared by 9 bases and J by 7 bases, with 7 bases of the junction left unmatched. CDR3 loop: CASTGTGGGQPQHF. In DNA form, the CDR3 reads TGTGCCAGCACCGGGACAGGGGGCGGGCAGCCCCAGCATTTT.

V is TRBV7-9 and J is TRBJ1-2, with unresolved D. Germline V gene sequence: CDR1 SEHNR, CDR2 FQNEAQ (reference sequence). V lost 1 base, J lost 6 bases, and 18 bases lay in between. There are 16 residues in the CDR3. The CDR3 loop reads CASSLVGGVNRNGYTF. The CDR3, as DNA: TGTGCCAGCAGCTTAGTCGGCGGGGTGAACAGAAATGGCTACACCTTC.

The rearrangement uses TRBV27 and TRBJ2-2, with TRBD2 matching 11 bases. The CDR3 length is 16 residues. CDR1 is MNHEY and CDR2 is SMNVEV in the germline V gene (reference sequence). V was clipped by 3 bases and J by 2 bases; unmatched bases: 2. The CDR3 nucleotides read TGTGCCAGCAGTTTCGGGACTAGCGGAAACACCGGGGAGCTGTTTTTT. It translates to CASSFGTSGNTGELFF.

The chain combines TRBV10-3 with TRBJ2-7, with D possibly TRBD1 on 5 matching bases. This CDR3 region has 13 residues. V was clipped by 5 bases and J by 0 bases, with 8 bases between them. The V gene's germline CDR1 is ENHRY and CDR2 SYGVKD. CDR3 DNA: TGTGCCATCAGTCAGGGTTCCTCCTACGAGCAGTACGTC. The encoded protein is CAISQGSSYEQYV.

The chain combines TRBV12-3 or TRBV12-4 with TRBJ1-6; TRBD1 is a possible D gene (6 bases). V gave up 6 bases and J gave up 9 bases, with 6 bases separating them. This CDR3 is built from 11 residues. The CDR3 loop reads CASSRGSPLHF. DNA of the CDR3: TGTGCCAGCAGCAGGGGTTCACCCCTCCACTTT.

The V and J genes are TRBV30 and TRBJ1-1; 9 bases are shared with TRBD1. Trimming removed 5 bases from V and 11 bases from J; junction bases left unmatched: 12. The CDR3 loop spans 13 amino acids. The germline V gene encodes CDR1 GTSNPN and CDR2 SVGIG (reference sequence). CDR3 protein: CAWGRQGVKGAFF. The DNA of the CDR3 is TGTGCCTGGGGGAGACAGGGGGTTAAGGGGGCTTTCTTT.

V gene TRBV19 combines with J gene TRBJ1-1; D is ambiguous. From germline, CDR1 is LNHDA and CDR2 SQIVND (reference sequence). The CDR3 totals 11 residues. Trimming cost V 6 bases and J 2 bases, with 4 bases left between them. The CDR3 region is CASRHNTEAFF. CDR3 coding DNA: TGTGCCAGTAGACACAACACTGAAGCTTTCTTT. Filled out from reference TRBV19 and TRBJ1-1, the complete variable domain reads DGGITQSPKYLFRKEGQNVTLSCEQNLNHDAMYWYRQDPGQGLRLIYYSQIVNDFQKGDIAEGYSVSREKKESFPLTVTSAQKNPTAFYLCASRHNTEAFFGQGTRLTVV.

This sequence joins TRBV5-5 and TRBJ1-2, with TRBD1 matching 9 bases. After removal of 2 bases from V and 4 bases from J, the junction contained 9 bases not matched to a gene. The germline gives CDR1 SGHKS, CDR2 YYEKEE (reference sequence). The CDR3 is 16 amino acids. CDR3 loop: CASSLKVGTGLYGYTF. In DNA, the CDR3 is TGTGCCAGCAGCTTAAAAGTGGGGACAGGGCTCTATGGCTACACCTTC.

This clone was seen only a few times. The chain's CDR3 is CASTVIPEAGENTEAFF. The DNA of the CDR3 is TGTGCCAGCACCGTAATCCCAGAGGCAGGGGAGAACACTGAAGCTTTCTTT. The J gene is TRBJ1-1, the V gene TRBV21-1; no DNA check was done on the table's D call, TRBD1. TRBV21-1 represents a pseudogene. The CDR3 is 17 residues long.

This clone was counted once. The V call is TRBV24-1, the J call TRBJ2-5; D gene ambiguous. V gave up 4 bases and J gave up 9 bases, with 8 bases separating them. The CDR3 sequence is 11 residues long. CDR1 is KGHDR and CDR2 is SFDVKD in the germline V gene. Here the CDR3 DNA reads TGTGCCACCAGTGACCTCACGGCCCAGTACTTC. It yields the protein CATSDLTAQYF.

The gene calls are TRBV6-5 and TRBJ2-7; TRBD1 aligns across 8 bases. The trim removed 4 bases at V and 4 bases at J, leaving 12 bases unmatched. CDR3 length equals 16 residues. CDR1 and CDR2 from the germline V gene are MNHEY and SVGAGI. The DNA of the CDR3 is TGTGCCAGCAGTTCCGCCATTGGGGGACAGGTATACGAGCAGTACGTC. Translating it yields CASSSAIGGQVYEQYV.

The gene calls are TRBV6-1 and TRBJ1-2; the match to TRBD1 covers 7 bases. Unmatched junction bases numbered 3, after V lost 1 base and J lost 4 bases. The V gene's germline CDR1 is MNHNS and CDR2 SASEGT. This CDR3 spans 14 amino acids. The CDR3 here is CASSEGTGIYGYTF. In DNA form, the CDR3 reads TGTGCCAGCAGTGAAGGGACAGGAATCTATGGCTACACCTTC.

The genes are TRBV18 and TRBJ2-5; D unclear. Germline CDR1 reads KGHSH; CDR2 reads LQKENI. V lost 4 bases, J lost 5 bases, and 8 bases lay in between. CDR3 size: 12 residues. The CDR3 protein is CASSRVRETQYF. CDR3 sequence (DNA): TGTGCCAGCTCACGGGTCAGGGAGACCCAGTACTTC.

This chain links TRBV3-1 (or the pseudogene TRBV3-2) with TRBJ1-1, with D perhaps TRBD1 (5 bases). The germline V gene has CDR1 LGHDT and CDR2 YNNKEL (reference sequence). The germline V and J ends were trimmed by 2 bases and 2 bases, with 9 bases remaining between them. The CDR3 loop spans 14 amino acids. CDR3 loop: CASSQNRPNTEAFF. The CDR3 bases are TGTGCCAGCAGCCAAAACAGGCCTAACACTGAAGCTTTCTTT.

The chain has TRBV2 and TRBJ2-2, with no clear D. CDR1 SNHLY and CDR2 FYNNEI come from the germline V gene. The CDR3 covers 16 residues. The V end was cut by 4 bases, the J end by 1 base, with 13 bases between. CDR3 sequence (DNA): TGTGCCAGCAGTGCCCGTTCTACCAAGAACACCGGGGAGCTGTTTTTT. Translated, it gives CASSARSTKNTGELFF.

This sequence joins TRBV24-1 and TRBJ2-3; tentative D call: TRBD2 (7 bases). Trimming took 4 bases from V and 7 from J, leaving 20 bases between them. Germline V gene data show CDR1 as KGHDR and CDR2 as SFDVKD. The length of the CDR3 is 16 residues. CDR3 sequence reads: CATSDPRGLPPYTQYF. The DNA for the CDR3 is TGTGCCACCAGTGACCCCAGGGGACTACCGCCCTATACGCAGTATTTT.

The chain has TRBV10-3 and TRBJ2-1, with 15 bases identical to TRBD2. Losses at the gene ends were 6 bases for V and 2 bases for J; bases not matched to a gene: 2. Looked up from germline, CDR1 is ENHRY and CDR2 is SYGVKD. The CDR3 spans 16 residues. The CDR3 bases are TGTGCCATCAGGGGGACTAGCGGGAGGACCTACAATGAGCAGTTCTTC. It yields the protein CAIRGTSGRTYNEQFF.

This sequence joins TRBV6-5 and TRBJ1-5, with 7 bases identical to TRBD1. CDR3 size: 15 residues. Losses at the gene ends were 7 bases for V and 4 bases for J; bases not matched to a gene: 10. CDR1 is MNHEY, CDR2 SVGAGI, per germline. The CDR3 DNA reads as TGTGCCAGCAAAAAAACAGGGGTTGTAAATCAGCCCCAGCATTTT. Its translation is CASKKTGVVNQPQHF.

The chain couples TRBV5-1 to TRBJ2-7; 7 bases match TRBD1. CDR3 length: 15 amino acids. CDR1 and CDR2 from the germline V gene are SGHRS and YFSETQ. Trimming took 2 bases from V and 2 from J; bases not matched to a gene: 7. The chain's CDR3 is CASSFLRDSPYEQYF. The CDR3 DNA sequence: TGCGCCAGCAGCTTTCTCCGGGACAGTCCCTACGAGCAGTACTTC. Full variable domain (outside the CDR3, taken from reference TRBV5-1 and TRBJ2-7): KAGVTQTPRYLIKTRGQQVTLSCSPISGHRSVSWYQQTPGQGLQFLFEYFSETQRNKGNFPGRFSGRQFSNSRSEMNVSTLELGDSALYLCASSFLRDSPYEQYFGPGTRLTVT.

The chain employs TRBV27 and TRBJ2-6, with a tentative D call TRBD2 (6 bases). Trimming pared 8 bases from V and 3 bases from J, leaving 23 bases between. Germline loops: CDR1 MNHEY, CDR2 SMNVEV (reference sequence). This CDR3 comprises 18 residues. CDR3 residues: CASRDSGKAALGANVLTF. For the CDR3, the DNA is TGTGCCAGCCGGGACTCAGGAAAAGCAGCCCTTGGGGCCAACGTCCTGACTTTC.

The chain links TRBV9 to TRBJ1-3; 9 bases fit TRBD1. The CDR3 loop spans 16 amino acids. Trimming cost V 0 bases and J 3 bases; bases outside gene matches: 4. Germline CDR1 is SGDLS and CDR2 is YYNGEE. The CDR3 coding sequence is TGTGCCAGCAGCGTAGCTACAGGGGGCAATGGAAACACCATATATTTT. Its translation: CASSVATGGNGNTIYF.

This clone was counted a few times. This rearrangement joins TRBV19 to TRBJ1-2, with TRBD1 matching over 8 bases. V gave up 7 bases and J gave up 6 bases; unmatched junction bases: 7. Germline V gene lookup returns CDR1 LNHDA and CDR2 SQIVND (reference sequence). There are 13 residues in the CDR3. CDR3 coding DNA: TGTGCCAGTATGGACAGGGTGAATAATGGCTACACCTTC. Translated: CASMDRVNNGYTF.

V gene TRBV28 combines with J gene TRBJ2-2; possibly TRBD1 for D (5 bases). The ends were cut back, 2 bases at V and 5 bases at J, with 9 bases in the middle. CDR3 length: 14 amino acids. Germline CDR1 and CDR2: MDHEN and SYDVKM. The CDR3 protein is CASSLAGITGELFF. For the CDR3, the DNA is TGTGCCAGCAGTTTAGCAGGGATTACCGGGGAGCTGTTTTTT.